This T cell receptor (beta chain) was identified during a study of T cells in Graves' hyperthyroidism and ophthalmopathy. Uncontrolled infection, other autoimmune disease, pregnancy or lactation barred patients from enrollment. The sample holds many counts of this clonotype. This CDR3 contains 16 residues. CDR1 is SGHTA and CDR2 is FQGNSA in the germline V gene. Trimming pared 5 bases from V and 3 bases from J, leaving 14 bases between. RNA transcripts gave rise to amplified TCR beta CDR3 regions. First-round RT-PCR targeting the TCR CDR3 was performed with the HTBI primer set. MiXCR, applied by TCRdb to the multiplex PCR reads, yields one record per CDR3 protein. Of about 300,000 distinct CDR3 sequences in the sample, roughly 13% were seen once.

The chain employs TRBV7-2 and TRBJ2-6; possibly TRBD2 for D (7 bases). Specimen: blood. This sequence was found in a young woman with Graves' hyperthyroidism that later progressed to Graves' ophthalmopathy. The chain's CDR3 is CASSPRGGVGANVLTF. The DNA for the CDR3 is TGTGCCAGCAGCCCAAGGGGGGGAGTTGGGGCCAACGTCCTGACTTTC.